This T cell receptor beta chain was profiled in a study of T-cell reconstitution after alpha-beta-depleted transplantation in children. Overall study results and limits: After transplant, at about two months, alpha-beta T cells were reportedly derived from several hundred expanded graft clones. T-cell numbers and diversity, one year after transplant, stemmed largely from T cells that were newly produced.

This clonotype was seen repeatedly, ten times or more. Antigen: not known. The germline V gene encodes CDR1 SGHRS and CDR2 YFSETQ. The CDR3 covers 15 residues. V was shortened by 3 bases and J by 1 base, with 10 bases between the two germline ends. Unique molecular identifiers were built into the TCRbeta library. Using its own MiXCR run on the PCR reads, TCRdb lists one record per CDR3 protein. The data contain 200,000 to 250,000 distinct CDR3 sequences, about a tenth of them seen just once; the ten biggest clones take up approximately 28%. This chain joins TRBV5-1 and TRBJ2-2, with no clear D. Sample: PBMCs, taken before TCRalphabeta/CD19-depleted stem cell transplant. This TCR came from a child less than two years old with acute myeloid leukemia, due to receive a stem cell transplant. DNA for the CDR3: TGCGCCAGCAGCTCCCAGCGCATGAACACCGGGGAGCTGTTTTTT. Amino acids: CASSSQRMNTGELFF.